These 16 T cell receptor beta chains were all obtained from the same sample, sequenced in a study of cytomegalovirus exposure and HLA in healthy donors. PCR primers comprised 60 Vbeta and 13 Jbeta primers. Measured with immunoSEQ multiplex PCR; TCRdb has only the in-frame clones, and not every one. Among almost 200,000 clones listed, 70% to 80% were seen once. The sample comprised PBMCs. The receptors originated from a male donor in good health and CMV-seropositive.

The genes are TRBV4-3 and TRBJ2-1; 7 nucleotides line up with TRBD2. V gave up 4 bases and J gave up 7 bases; unmatched junction bases: 13. The germline V gene has CDR1 LGHNA and CDR2 YSLEER. The CDR3 length is 16 residues. The CDR3 region is CASSPGGASGANEQFF. The CDR3 bases are TGCGCCAGCAGCCCGGGTGGAGCTAGCGGAGCAAATGAGCAGTTCTTC.

The chain joins TRBV5-1 to TRBJ1-2; 7 nucleotides align to TRBD1. CDR1 is SGHRS, CDR2 YFSETQ, per germline. V trimming: 3 bases; J trimming: 3 bases; junction bases outside the gene matches: 2. CDR3 length: 13 residues. CDR3 protein: CASSSGTDYGYTF. CDR3 nucleotide sequence: TGCGCCAGCAGCTCCGGGACAGACTATGGCTACACCTTC. The variable domain in full, completed from reference TRBV5-1 and TRBJ1-2, reads KAGVTQTPRYLIKTRGQQVTLSCSPISGHRSVSWYQQTPGQGLQFLFEYFSETQRNKGNFPGRFSGRQFSNSRSEMNVSTLELGDSALYLCASSSGTDYGYTFGSGTRLTVV.

This chain links TRBV6-5 with TRBJ1-2; D possibly corresponds to TRBD1 (6 bases). This CDR3 region has 13 residues. The germline CDR1 and CDR2 sequences are MNHEY and SVGAGI. Trimming pared 0 bases from V and 7 bases from J, leaving 9 bases between. CDR3 loop: CASSYSRTVGYTF. The CDR3 DNA follows: TGTGCCAGCAGTTACTCAAGGACAGTTGGCTACACCTTC.

On this clone: An end of the junction does not agree with germline; a read error may underlie this. The chain carries TRBV7-7 and TRBJ2-7; TRBD2 is a possible D gene (6 bases). The CDR3 is made up of 17 amino acids. In germline, CDR1 is SSHAT, CDR2 FNYEAQ (reference sequence). CDR3 nucleotides: TGTGCTAGCAGCTTAGCCCTCGAAGTCGGGGACTCCCACGAGCAGTACTTC. Its translation is CASSLALEVGDSHEQYF.

This sequence joins TRBV11-2 and TRBJ1-3; 7 nucleotides match TRBD1. The junction had 4 bases not matched to a gene; V was cut back by 4 bases and J by 4 bases. Germline V gene sequence: CDR1 SGHAT, CDR2 FQNNGV. The CDR3 is made up of 14 amino acids. The CDR3 region has the DNA TGTGCCAGCAGCTCCCCGACAGGGGGAAACACCATATATTTT. This sequence encodes CASSSPTGGNTIYF.

This clone showed up just once. This sequence joins TRBV18 and TRBJ2-1; 9 positions match TRBD1. The CDR3 loop spans 14 amino acids. The V segment lost 5 bases and the J segment 7 bases; nucleotides outside the gene matches: 6. Germline V gives CDR1 KGHSH, CDR2 LQKENI. The CDR3 loop reads CASSGRQGVNEQFF. The CDR3 DNA is TGTGCCAGCTCAGGTCGACAGGGGGTTAATGAGCAGTTCTTC. Together with reference TRBV18 and TRBJ2-1, the CDR3 gives the full variable domain: NAGVMQNPRHLVRRRGQEARLRCSPMKGHSHVYWYRQLPEEGLKFMVYLQKENIIDESGMPKERFSAEFPKEGPSILRIQQVVRGDSAAYFCASSGRQGVNEQFFGPGTRLTVL.

To note about this clone: Sequence at one end of the junction differs from germline and may be a read error. The rearrangement links TRBV28 to TRBJ1-4, with TRBD1 matching over 8 bases. CDR3 size: 14 residues. Germline V gives CDR1 MDHEN, CDR2 SYDVKM. CDR3 region: CASVPGTGGEKLLF. The DNA of the CDR3 is TGTGCCAGCGTTCCCGGGACAGGCGGTGAAAAACTGCTTTTT.

This clone was seen just once. The genes are TRBV18 and TRBJ1-4; TRBD1 might be the D (6 bases). The V end was cut by 3 bases, the J end by 5 bases, with 10 bases between. The CDR3 is made up of 14 amino acids. Germline V gene lookup returns CDR1 KGHSH and CDR2 LQKENI. The CDR3 region has the DNA TGTGCCAGCTCACCTAGCCAGGGGAATGAAAAACTGTTTTTT. Translating gives CASSPSQGNEKLFF.

This clone came up once. The V call is TRBV7-6, the J call TRBJ1-3, with 7 bases that match TRBD1. Germline CDR1 reads SGHVS; CDR2 reads FNYEAQ. The junction had 12 bases not matched to a gene; V was cut back by 1 base and J by 0 bases. The CDR3 has 19 amino acids. This CDR3 reads CASSLDPAGTVYSGNTIYF. The CDR3 coding sequence is TGTGCCAGCAGCTTAGACCCTGCCGGGACAGTCTACTCTGGAAACACCATATATTTT.

The chain links TRBV28 to TRBJ2-1, with D hard to call. CDR3 length equals 15 residues. Trimming cost V 6 bases and J 0 bases, with 12 bases left between them. Germline loops: CDR1 MDHEN, CDR2 SYDVKM. CDR3 DNA: TGTGCCAGCAGCTCAAACCGAGGCTCCTACAATGAGCAGTTCTTC. Protein: CASSSNRGSYNEQFF. The full variable domain, its missing parts supplied by reference TRBV28 and TRBJ2-1, is DVKVTQSSRYLVKRTGEKVFLECVQDMDHENMFWYRQDPGLGLRLIYFSYDVKMKEKGDIPEGYSVSREKKERFSLILESASTNQTSMYLCASSSNRGSYNEQFFGPGTRLTVL.

This sequence joins TRBV29-1 and TRBJ2-4; 9 positions match TRBD1. Germline V gene data show CDR1 as SQVTM and CDR2 as ANQGSEA. This CDR3 is 18 amino acids long. J lost 3 bases, V lost 7 bases, and 19 bases had no gene match. CDR3 nucleotides: TGCAGCGCCTCTCGCCGGGGACAGGGAGGTCTGGGCAAAAACATTCAGTACTTC. Amino acids: CSASRRGQGGLGKNIQYF.

The count of this clone is one. The CDR3 nucleotides are TGTGCCAGCAGTTTTCGACAGGGTACGGCTGAAGCTTTCTTT. It translates to CASSFRQGTAEAFF. The chain carries TRBV27 and TRBJ1-1, with 7 bases aligning to TRBD1. Losses at the gene ends were 3 bases for V and 6 bases for J; bases not matched to a gene: 7. The CDR3 spans 14 residues. Germline CDR1 reads MNHEY; CDR2 reads SMNVEV (reference sequence).

The rearrangement links TRBV18 to TRBJ2-1; D is possibly TRBD2 (6 bases). Trimming pared 2 bases from V and 8 bases from J, leaving 13 bases between. The CDR3 runs 14 residues. The germline V gene has CDR1 KGHSH and CDR2 LQKENI. CDR3 amino acids: CASSPLQAGDEQFF. CDR3 bases: TGTGCCAGCTCACCATTGCAAGCGGGCGATGAGCAGTTCTTC.

This rearrangement joins TRBV5-1 to TRBJ1-2; D might be TRBD1 (6 bases). This CDR3 region has 15 residues. Germline CDR1 and CDR2: SGHRS and YFSETQ. Deletions cut 4 bases from V and 5 bases from J, with 18 bases between. The DNA for the CDR3 is TGCGCCAGCAGCCCTTCCACAGGGACCTTTTATGGCTACACCTTC. Translated: CASSPSTGTFYGYTF.

The chain couples TRBV9 to TRBJ2-2; no clear D gene. The CDR3 consists of 15 residues. Germline-derived CDR1 and CDR2 are SGDLS and YYNGEE. The ends were cut back, 3 bases at V and 2 bases at J, with 11 bases in the middle. Here the CDR3 reads CASSAQTLNTGELFF. Written as DNA, the CDR3 is TGTGCCAGCAGCGCCCAGACATTAAACACCGGGGAGCTGTTTTTT. Filled out from reference TRBV9 and TRBJ2-2, the complete variable domain reads DSGVTQTPKHLITATGQRVTLRCSPRSGDLSVYWYQQSLDQGLQFLIQYYNGEERAKGNILERFSAQQFPDLHSELNLSSLELGDSALYFCASSAQTLNTGELFFGEGSRLTVL.

The chain couples TRBV2 to TRBJ1-5, with 10 positions matching TRBD1. V shed 4 bases and J 6 bases; nucleotides not matched to a gene: 6. CDR3 length: 15 residues. From germline, CDR1 is SNHLY and CDR2 FYNNEI. CDR3 in amino acids: CASSGGQGIGQPQHF. The CDR3 DNA reads TGTGCCAGCAGTGGGGGACAGGGGATAGGTCAGCCCCAGCATTTT.